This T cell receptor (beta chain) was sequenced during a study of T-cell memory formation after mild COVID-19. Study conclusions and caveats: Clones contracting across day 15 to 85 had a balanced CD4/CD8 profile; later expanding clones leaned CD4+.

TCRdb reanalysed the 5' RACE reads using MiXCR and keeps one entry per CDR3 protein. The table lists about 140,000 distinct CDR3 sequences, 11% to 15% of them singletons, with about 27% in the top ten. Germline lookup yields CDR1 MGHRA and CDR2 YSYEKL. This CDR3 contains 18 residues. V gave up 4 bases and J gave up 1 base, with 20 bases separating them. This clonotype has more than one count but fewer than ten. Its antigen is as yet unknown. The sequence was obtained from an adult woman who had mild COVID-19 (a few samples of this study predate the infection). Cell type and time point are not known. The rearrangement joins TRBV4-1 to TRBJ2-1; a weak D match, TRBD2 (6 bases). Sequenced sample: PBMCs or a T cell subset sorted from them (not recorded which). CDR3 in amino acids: CASSLKRVGSLSYNEQFF. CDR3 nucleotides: TGCGCCAGCAGCCTTAAGCGGGTGGGGAGCCTGTCCTACAATGAGCAGTTCTTC.